What follows are 24 T cell receptor beta chains derived from one specimen sequenced in a study of cytomegalovirus exposure and HLA in healthy donors. PCR involved 60 Vbeta and 13 Jbeta primers. The assay was immunoSEQ multiplex PCR, and TCRdb's table has in-frame clones only and misses some. The sample consists of around 150,000 clones, 65% to 80% of them appearing once. The specimen was PBMCs. The origin of the receptors is a human donor in good health.

This clone was counted only a few times. This sequence joins TRBV19 and TRBJ2-4; D perhaps matches TRBD2 (5 bases). This CDR3 is 14 amino acids long. Germline values: CDR1 LNHDA, CDR2 SQIVND (reference sequence). The ends were cut back, 7 bases at V and 0 bases at J, with 10 bases in the middle. CDR3 in amino acids: CASTSGLAKNIQYF. CDR3 in DNA: TGTGCCAGTACCTCGGGGTTAGCCAAAAACATTCAGTACTTC. The variable domain in full, completed from reference TRBV19 and TRBJ2-4, reads DGGITQSPKYLFRKEGQNVTLSCEQNLNHDAMYWYRQDPGQGLRLIYYSQIVNDFQKGDIAEGYSVSREKKESFPLTVTSAQKNPTAFYLCASTSGLAKNIQYFGAGTRLSVL.

The chain uses TRBV6-6 and TRBJ2-7; D is perhaps TRBD1 (5 bases). Germline lookup yields CDR1 MNHNY and CDR2 SVGAGI (reference sequence). The CDR3 totals 16 residues. V was trimmed by 0 bases and J by 3 bases, leaving 15 bases between them. The CDR3 DNA is TGTGCCAGCAGTTACTCGTATAGGGGAAGGCTCTACGAGCAGTACTTC. This codes for CASSYSYRGRLYEQYF.

The J gene is TRBJ1-1, the V gene TRBV2; D might be TRBD1 (5 bases). The CDR3 extends over 17 amino acids. V dropped 7 bases and J dropped 0 bases, with 21 bases sitting between them. Germline V lookup: CDR1 SNHLY, CDR2 FYNNEI. CDR3 bases: TGTGCCAGCACCCACGCAGGGACTTCAGTTATGAACACTGAAGCTTTCTTT. Encoded protein: CASTHAGTSVMNTEAFF. The complete variable domain, with remaining parts taken from reference TRBV2 and TRBJ1-1, reads EPEVTQTPSHQVTQMGQEVILRCVPISNHLYFYWYRQILGQKVEFLVSFYNNEISEKSEIFDDQFSVERPDGSNFTLKIRSTKLEDSAMYFCASTHAGTSVMNTEAFFGQGTRLTVV.

The chain joins TRBV6-1 to TRBJ2-1; a weak D match, TRBD2 (5 bases). This CDR3 comprises 13 residues. Germline CDR1 MNHNS, CDR2 SASEGT. V was trimmed by 6 bases and J by 10 bases, leaving 16 bases between them. DNA for the CDR3: TGTGCCAGCAGCGCCGGGGTAGCACGGGAGCAGTTCTTC. Encoded protein: CASSAGVAREQFF.

The chain combines TRBV2 with TRBJ2-1; 8 bases fit TRBD2. After removal of 6 bases from V and 8 bases from J, the junction contained 9 bases not matched to a gene. CDR3 size: 14 residues. CDR1 and CDR2 (germline): SNHLY, FYNNEI. CDR3 protein: CASRQGLARDEQFF. CDR3 DNA sequence: TGTGCCAGCAGGCAAGGACTAGCTAGGGATGAGCAGTTCTTC.

The genes are TRBV4-3 and TRBJ1-1; tentatively, D is TRBD1 (6 bases). Germline assignment: CDR1 LGHNA and CDR2 YSLEER. The CDR3 contains 14 residues. V dropped 3 bases and J dropped 7 bases, with 15 bases sitting between them. The CDR3 region has the DNA TGCGCCAGCAGCCACAGAGGGGACATTAATGAAGCTTTCTTT. Translation gives CASSHRGDINEAFF.

This chain uses TRBV27 with TRBJ1-1; D might be TRBD1 (6 bases). V was cut by 6 bases and J by 3 bases, with 23 bases left in between. The CDR3 runs to 17 residues. CDR1 is MNHEY, CDR2 SMNVEV, per germline (reference sequence). CDR3 nucleotides: TGTGCCAGCAGCACGGGACAACCCACAAAGTGGGACACTGAAGCTTTCTTT. Protein sequence: CASSTGQPTKWDTEAFF.

V and J are TRBV18 and TRBJ2-7, with TRBD2 as a possible D gene (5 bases). Trimming removed 8 bases from V and 5 bases from J, with 16 bases in between. The CDR3 contains 13 residues. Per the germline V gene, CDR1 is KGHSH and CDR2 is LQKENI. The CDR3 here is CASGDGVGNEQYF. Here the CDR3 DNA reads TGTGCCAGCGGTGACGGGGTGGGGAACGAGCAGTACTTC. The whole variable domain, remainder taken from reference TRBV18 and TRBJ2-7, is NAGVMQNPRHLVRRRGQEARLRCSPMKGHSHVYWYRQLPEEGLKFMVYLQKENIIDESGMPKERFSAEFPKEGPSILRIQQVVRGDSAAYFCASGDGVGNEQYFGPGTRLTVT.

The CDR3 DNA is TGTGCCAGCAGCTTCGCGACAGGGGGAGAGACCCAGTACTTC. Translating gives CASSFATGGETQYF. This sequence joins TRBV11-2 and TRBJ2-5, with 9 positions matching TRBD1. The J segment lost 4 bases and the V segment lost 3 bases, leaving 3 bases of the junction unmatched. The V gene's germline CDR1 is SGHAT and CDR2 FQNNGV. CDR3 size: 14 residues.

This chain links TRBV7-9 with TRBJ2-7; 9 bases map to TRBD2. The CDR3 is 15 residues long. Germline V gene lookup returns CDR1 SEHNR and CDR2 FQNEAQ (reference sequence). The J segment lost 4 bases and the V segment lost 5 bases, leaving 9 bases of the junction unmatched. In nucleotides, the CDR3 is TGTGCCAGCAGCCCCCGACTAGCGGAATATTACGAGCAGTACTTC. It is translated as CASSPRLAEYYEQYF.

The V gene is TRBV6-1, the J gene TRBJ1-5, with D possibly matching TRBD1 (6 bases). The CDR3 totals 15 residues. Germline lookup yields CDR1 MNHNS and CDR2 SASEGT. V lost 7 bases to trimming and J lost 0 bases, with 13 bases between them. This chain's CDR3 is CASKGGGNSNQPQHF. CDR3 bases: TGTGCCAGCAAGGGGGGGGGCAATAGCAATCAGCCCCAGCATTTT.

V is TRBV7-2 and J is TRBJ2-4; maybe TRBD2 (5 bases). CDR3 size: 14 residues. Trimming removed 4 bases from V and 9 bases from J, with 16 bases in between. Germline CDR1 SGHTA, CDR2 FQGNSA. The CDR3 loop is CASSSWADGSIQYF. The CDR3 DNA reads TGTGCCAGCAGCTCATGGGCTGATGGGAGCATTCAGTACTTC.

This clone was counted only a few times. The chain couples TRBV7-9 to TRBJ2-1, with 9 bases lining up with TRBD1. This CDR3 has 15 residues. From germline, CDR1 is SEHNR and CDR2 FQNEAQ (reference sequence). V lost 5 bases, J lost 6 bases, and 8 bases stayed unmatched. DNA for the CDR3: TGTGCCAGCAGCCCGCCCGGGACAGGGTCCAATGAGCAGTTCTTC. Protein product: CASSPPGTGSNEQFF.

The V call is TRBV7-2, the J call TRBJ2-7, with a possible D match to TRBD2 (6 bases). CDR3 length: 14 residues. CDR1 and CDR2 (germline): SGHTA, FQGNSA. The V and J ends lost 4 bases and 0 bases respectively, with 10 bases between them. The CDR3: CASSWGTSSYEQYF. DNA for the CDR3: TGTGCCAGCAGCTGGGGGACTTCCTCCTACGAGCAGTACTTC.

This chain links TRBV28 with TRBJ2-1; maybe TRBD2 (5 bases). V gave up 6 bases and J gave up 9 bases, with 6 bases separating them. Germline V gives CDR1 MDHEN, CDR2 SYDVKM. The CDR3 length is 10 residues. Here the CDR3 reads CASRSGEQFF. The CDR3 bases are TGTGCCAGCAGAAGCGGTGAGCAGTTCTTC.

The CDR3 DNA sequence: TGTGCCAGCAGTAAACCTCGACTAGCGGCATTGAACACCGGGGAGCTGTTTTTT. This sequence encodes CASSKPRLAALNTGELFF. The rearrangement joins TRBV5-8 to TRBJ2-2; 9 nucleotides line up with TRBD2. The V segment lost 5 bases and the J segment 1 base; nucleotides outside the gene matches: 12. The CDR3 extends over 18 amino acids. Germline V gives CDR1 SGHTS, CDR2 YDEGEE. Complete variable domain (other parts from reference TRBV5-8 and TRBJ2-2): EAGVTQSPTHLIKTRGQQATLRCSPISGHTSVYWYQQALGLGLQFLLWYDEGEERNRGNFPPRFSGRQFPNYSSELNVNALELEDSALYLCASSKPRLAALNTGELFFGEGSRLTVL.

The V gene is TRBV27, the J gene TRBJ1-4; D gene ambiguous. Germline V CDR1 and CDR2: MNHEY, SMNVEV (reference sequence). This CDR3 has 14 residues. V lost 2 bases to trimming and J lost 8 bases, with 12 bases between them. The CDR3 DNA reads TGTGCCAGCAGTTTAGTGGGAAGGGAGGAAAAACTGTTTTTT. Encoded protein: CASSLVGREEKLFF.

This clone has more than one count but fewer than ten. CDR3 amino acids: CASSFYGTGATEQFF. CDR3 DNA sequence: TGCGCCAGCAGCTTCTACGGGACAGGGGCGACCGAGCAGTTCTTC. This sequence joins TRBV5-1 and TRBJ2-1; 10 positions agree with TRBD1. CDR3 size: 15 residues. The J segment lost 10 bases and the V segment lost 2 bases, leaving 9 bases of the junction unmatched. Germline V CDR1 and CDR2: SGHRS, YFSETQ.

This sequence joins TRBV5-1 and TRBJ2-3; TRBD1 is a possible D gene (6 bases). Germline lookup yields CDR1 SGHRS and CDR2 YFSETQ. The CDR3 spans 15 residues. Between the trimmed V and J ends, which lost 3 bases and 3 bases, there was a span of 14 bases. CDR3 DNA: TGCGCCAGCAGCTCAAACGGACAGCAGACAGATACGCAGTATTTT. This translates into CASSSNGQQTDTQYF.

This CDR3 reads CASRPRDRVHEQFF. The CDR3 DNA reads TGTGCCAGCAGGCCCCGGGACAGGGTCCATGAGCAGTTCTTC. V is TRBV11-2 and J is TRBJ2-1, with 9 bases fitting TRBD1. Germline CDR1 and CDR2: SGHAT and FQNNGV. V shed 6 bases and J 8 bases; nucleotides not matched to a gene: 8. The CDR3 runs 14 residues. Using reference TRBV11-2 and TRBJ2-1 for the parts outside the CDR3, the full variable domain is EAGVAQSPRYKIIEKRQSVAFWCNPISGHATLYWYQQILGQGPKLLIQFQNNGVVDDSQLPKDRFSAERLKGVDSTLKIQPAKLEDSAVYLCASRPRDRVHEQFFGPGTRLTVL.

The rearrangement links TRBV6-5 to TRBJ2-1; 11 bases match TRBD2. The CDR3 totals 15 residues. V trimming: 2 bases; J trimming: 9 bases; junction bases outside the gene matches: 6. CDR1 and CDR2 from the germline V gene are MNHEY and SVGAGI. The CDR3, as DNA: TGTGCCAGCAGTTACGGACTAGCGGGTTTGTCTGAGCAGTTCTTC. Protein sequence: CASSYGLAGLSEQFF.

V and J are TRBV18 and TRBJ2-5; TRBD2 aligns across 12 bases. There are 16 residues in the CDR3. Germline values: CDR1 KGHSH, CDR2 LQKENI. The ends lost 6 bases at V and 5 bases at J; junction bases unmatched: 10. This chain's CDR3 is CASSPGTSGPGETQYF. CDR3 nucleotide sequence: TGTGCCAGCTCTCCCGGGACTAGCGGGCCCGGGGAGACCCAGTACTTC.

As DNA, the CDR3 is TGCAGCGTTGGGCAGTTTGGACAGGGGGCTCCTATGGCCTACGAGCAGTACTTC. The encoded protein is CSVGQFGQGAPMAYEQYF. V usage is TRBV29-1 and J usage is TRBJ2-7, with TRBD1 matching over 11 bases. The junction had 16 bases not matched to a gene; V was cut back by 4 bases and J by 2 bases. CDR3 length: 18 residues. Germline CDR1 is SQVTM and CDR2 is ANQGSEA.

The rearrangement joins TRBV15 to TRBJ2-2, with D hard to call. Germline V gene data show CDR1 as LNHNV and CDR2 as YYDKDF (reference sequence). CDR3 length: 15 amino acids. The V gene lost 1 base and the J gene lost 4 bases, with 10 bases spanning the gap. The CDR3 is CATSRVPTITGELFF. The CDR3 DNA sequence: TGTGCCACCAGCAGAGTACCCACAATCACCGGGGAGCTGTTTTTT.